This T cell receptor (beta chain) was retrieved from a study of blood T cells in healthy people across ages. Germline values: CDR1 MNHEY, CDR2 SVGAGI. Trimming pared 2 bases from V and 2 bases from J, leaving 12 bases between. The CDR3 is 15 residues long. Primers used in a second PCR of roughly 6 to 12 cycles were a sample-barcoded 5' primer and a J-beta primer mix. TCRdb fed the 5' RACE reads into MiXCR, producing one record per CDR3 protein. Of hundreds of thousands of distinct CDR3 sequences in the sample, around a quarter are singletons; the top ten hold 3% to 4%. The same sample was also studied in work on T cells of mothers and their children.

The V gene is TRBV6-5, the J gene TRBJ1-2; D unresolved. This receptor was identified in a boy between 2 and 10 years old in good health. The material sequenced was blood. The CDR3 reads CASSYAGLPNYGYTF. As DNA, the CDR3 is TGTGCCAGCAGTTACGCGGGCCTACCGAACTATGGCTACACCTTC.